The T cell receptor (beta chain) described here comes from a study of cytomegalovirus exposure and HLA in healthy donors. About the study: Genetic ancestry analysis placed around 76% of the 398 donors that were genotyped in the Caucasian-associated cluster.

Between the trimmed V and J ends, which lost 1 base and 3 bases, there was a span of 11 bases. The germline V gene has CDR1 SEHNR and CDR2 FQNEAQ (reference sequence). The CDR3 loop spans 15 amino acids. As to this clone: Its target is not known.

Researchers ran the PCR with 60 Vbeta and 13 Jbeta primers. Sequencing was performed with immunoSEQ multiplex PCR; in TCRdb, only in-frame clones are kept and a portion is missing. The sample includes 210,000 or so clones, over 60% seen only once; the top ten take over 0.55%. Notes on the study in general: Later analysis showed most CMV-associated TCR beta chains appearing HLA-restricted. A list of approximately 160 TCR beta chains associated with cytomegalovirus was given.

This TCR derives from a man aged 18-30 years in good health and CMV-seronegative. Sequencing was performed on PBMCs. The gene calls are TRBV7-9 and TRBJ2-3, with a tentative D call TRBD1 (6 bases). The CDR3 coding sequence is TGTGCCAGCAGCTTAGGACAGGCCTTTACAGATACGCAGTATTTT. This codes for CASSLGQAFTDTQYF.